This T cell receptor (beta chain) comes out of a study of blood T cell repertoires in COVID-19. Across the study: Samples came from the United States, Italy and Spain, spanning acute and convalescent COVID-19.

Per the original methods: Amplification from reference gene primers served as the basis for estimated nucleated cell counts. The protocol was immunoSEQ multiplex PCR, while the TCRdb copy is restricted to in-frame clones and leaves out a portion. The V and J calls and clone size are taken from that table; D and trimming were inferred from the DNA. In the table there are over 150,000 clones, roughly 84% of which are singletons. The CDR3 sequence is 12 residues long. V lost 8 bases to trimming and J lost 7 bases; unmatched junction nucleotides: 7. The germline gives CDR1 LNHDA, CDR2 SQIVND (reference sequence).

The TCR was taken from a human donor in a cohort sampled during active COVID-19. Sequencing was done on a sample of peripheral blood. This chain joins TRBV19 and TRBJ1-2; TRBD1 matches at 7 bases. CDR3 protein: CASQTGSIGYTF. In DNA, the CDR3 is TGTGCCAGTCAGACAGGGTCGATTGGCTACACCTTC.